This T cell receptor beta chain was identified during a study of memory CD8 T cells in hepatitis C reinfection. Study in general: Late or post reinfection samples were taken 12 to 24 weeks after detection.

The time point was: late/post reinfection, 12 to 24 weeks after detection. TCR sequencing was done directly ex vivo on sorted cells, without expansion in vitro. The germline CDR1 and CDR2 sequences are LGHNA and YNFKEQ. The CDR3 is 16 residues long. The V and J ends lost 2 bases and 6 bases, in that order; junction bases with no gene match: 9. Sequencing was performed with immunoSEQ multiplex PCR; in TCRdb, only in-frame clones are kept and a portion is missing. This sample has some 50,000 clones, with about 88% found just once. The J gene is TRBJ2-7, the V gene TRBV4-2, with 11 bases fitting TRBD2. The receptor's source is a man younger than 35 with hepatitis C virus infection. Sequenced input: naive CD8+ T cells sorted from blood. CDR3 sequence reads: CASSQTTLAGDPEQYF. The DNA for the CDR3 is TGTGCCAGCAGCCAAACCACACTAGCGGGAGATCCCGAGCAGTACTTC.